A single sample is the source of the 9 T cell receptor beta chains below, sequenced in a study of identical twins. TCRdb fed the 5' RACE reads into MiXCR, producing one record per CDR3 protein. The sample has under 900,000 distinct CDR3 sequences; about 12% are singletons. These same data were also listed under a study on yellow fever vaccine responses in identical twins.

Sequencing input: PBMCs. These receptors were collected from a woman under 30 in good health.

The chain carries TRBV20-1 and TRBJ2-7, with TRBD2 matching 7 bases. From germline, CDR1 is DFQATT and CDR2 SNEGSKA (reference sequence). The trim removed 2 bases at V and 4 bases at J, leaving 11 bases unmatched. This CDR3 spans 15 amino acids. The chain's CDR3 is CSARQPGGLMYEQYF. CDR3 sequence (DNA): TGCAGTGCTAGACAGCCGGGGGGTCTTATGTACGAGCAGTACTTC.

The J gene is TRBJ2-1, the V gene TRBV27; 10 bases line up with TRBD1. V lost 5 bases and J lost 0; bases outside the gene matches: 16. The CDR3 runs to 20 residues. CDR1 MNHEY and CDR2 SMNVEV come from the germline V gene (reference sequence). The CDR3 here is CASSGGQGRIAGYSYNEQFF. CDR3 DNA sequence: TGTGCCAGCAGTGGGGGACAGGGGAGGATAGCGGGATACTCCTACAATGAGCAGTTCTTC.

The V gene is TRBV5-1, the J gene TRBJ2-5; D is uncertain. The ends were cut back, 0 bases at V and 0 bases at J, with 9 bases in the middle. This CDR3 spans 15 amino acids. Germline V gives CDR1 SGHRS, CDR2 YFSETQ. The CDR3 coding sequence is TGCGCCAGCAGCTTGGTCGCGCAGGACCAAGAGACCCAGTACTTC. As protein: CASSLVAQDQETQYF.

This clonotype was counted many times. DNA of the CDR3: TGTGCCACCAGTGATTTTCGATCCCGGACAGGAGGGGCCTACAATGAGCAGTTCTTC. Protein sequence: CATSDFRSRTGGAYNEQFF. V is TRBV24-1 and J is TRBJ2-1, with a possible D match to TRBD1 (7 bases). V was cut by 1 base and J by 2 bases, with 20 bases left in between. The germline V gene encodes CDR1 KGHDR and CDR2 SFDVKD. The CDR3 loop spans 19 amino acids.

In this sample, this clonotype turned up a few times. V is TRBV10-3 and J is TRBJ1-1, with D possibly being TRBD1 (5 bases). Trimming removed 6 bases at V and 6 bases at J, with 11 bases between. Germline V gene sequence: CDR1 ENHRY, CDR2 SYGVKD. This CDR3 spans 12 amino acids. The CDR3 sequence: CAISPWGSEAFF. Here the CDR3 DNA reads TGTGCCATCAGCCCCTGGGGGTCTGAAGCTTTCTTT.

The V and J genes are TRBV11-1 and TRBJ2-2; D possibly corresponds to TRBD1 (5 bases). The CDR3 has 18 residues. The germline gives CDR1 SGHAT, CDR2 FQDESV (reference sequence). Trimming left V 5 bases short and J 7 bases short, with 26 bases between. CDR3 region: CASSRSYLTARADGELFF. In DNA form, the CDR3 reads TGTGCCAGCAGCCGATCCTACCTGACAGCCAGGGCAGACGGGGAGCTGTTTTTT. Together with reference TRBV11-1 and TRBJ2-2, the CDR3 gives the full variable domain: EAEVAQSPRYKITEKSQAVAFWCDPISGHATLYWYRQILGQGPELLVQFQDESVVDDSQLPKDRFSAERLKGVDSTLKIQPAELGDSAMYLCASSRSYLTARADGELFFGEGSRLTVL.

This clonotype turned up a few times. V usage is TRBV28 and J usage is TRBJ2-3; 9 bases line up with TRBD2. J gave up 5 bases and V 5 bases, and 11 bases lay outside the gene matches. Germline V CDR1 and CDR2: MDHEN, SYDVKM. This CDR3 has 16 residues. CDR3 sequence (DNA): TGTGCCAGCAGTCTCCTTGCGGGGGGGCCCGAAGATACGCAGTATTTT. Translating it yields CASSLLAGGPEDTQYF. The variable domain in full, with the rest retrieved from reference TRBV28 and TRBJ2-3, is DVKVTQSSRYLVKRTGEKVFLECVQDMDHENMFWYRQDPGLGLRLIYFSYDVKMKEKGDIPEGYSVSREKKERFSLILESASTNQTSMYLCASSLLAGGPEDTQYFGPGTRLTVL.

The CDR3 bases are TGCGCCAGCAGCTCCAAGAGGACTAGCGGGAGGACCGACTCGGGCACAGATACGCAGTATTTT. It is translated as CASSSKRTSGRTDSGTDTQYF. The genes are TRBV5-1 and TRBJ2-3, with 14 bases aligning to TRBD2. The CDR3 is 21 amino acids. V was pared by 3 bases and J by 1 base, with 16 bases of the junction left unmatched. The germline V gene encodes CDR1 SGHRS and CDR2 YFSETQ.

The rearrangement uses TRBV6-1 and TRBJ2-5; D may correspond to TRBD1 or TRBD2 (5 bases each). Germline V lookup: CDR1 MNHNS, CDR2 SASEGT. V gave up 6 bases and J gave up 5 bases, with 19 bases separating them. This CDR3 is built from 15 residues. The DNA for the CDR3 is TGTGCCAGCAGCCCCACCGGGGCTACGTTTGAGACCCAGTACTTC. Amino acids: CASSPTGATFETQYF.